The clone carrying this T cell receptor (beta chain) was counted between two and nine times. The target antigen is unknown. TCRdb ran MiXCR on the 5' RACE reads and lists one entry per CDR3 protein. The data contain about 270,000 distinct CDR3 sequences, 15% to 20% of them singletons. The germline V gene encodes CDR1 SGHVS and CDR2 FNYEAQ. CDR3 length equals 13 residues. V lost 5 bases, J lost 5 bases, and 12 bases lay in between. The sample is drawn from a study of T-cell memory formation after mild COVID-19. The study, taken as a whole, reports: Clones that contracted from day 15 to 85 had balanced CD4/CD8; later expanders were CD4+ biased. Shrinking CD4+ clones were chiefly CM and EM; CD8+ ones were chiefly EMRA.

This clonotype was obtained from a man aged 18 to 30 who had mild COVID-19 (a few samples of this study predate the infection). Cell type and time point are not known. This chain links TRBV7-6 with TRBJ1-1; no clear D gene. The sequencing input was PBMCs or a T cell subset sorted from them (not recorded which). DNA of the CDR3: TGTGCCAGCAGCCCCCTCTGGGGAACTGAAGCTTTCTTT. Translated: CASSPLWGTEAFF.